The clone carrying this T cell receptor beta chain has at least ten counts. Its matching antigen is unknown. CDR1 and CDR2 from the germline V gene are DFQATT and SNEGSKA (reference sequence). This CDR3 comprises 16 residues. Germline trimming cut 1 base from V and 3 bases from J; bases unmatched to any gene: 5. The data derive from a study of T-cell memory formation after mild COVID-19. General study points: Contracting clones, day 15 to 85, had balanced CD4/CD8, and later expanders favored CD4+. Pre-infection memory harbored some responding clones, suggesting cross-reactive memory joined.

MiXCR was run by TCRdb on the 5' RACE reads, yielding one entry per CDR3 protein. The sample lists under 35,000 distinct CDR3 sequences, less than 8% occurring once. Material: PBMCs or a T cell subset sorted from them (not recorded which). This rearrangement joins TRBV20-1 to TRBJ2-7; 14 nucleotides align to TRBD2. The sequence derives from an adult woman who had mild COVID-19 (a few samples of this study predate the infection). Cell type and time point are not known. The CDR3 sequence is CSARGTSGGKVYEQYF. As DNA, the CDR3 is TGCAGTGCTAGAGGGACTAGCGGGGGGAAGGTCTACGAGCAGTACTTC.